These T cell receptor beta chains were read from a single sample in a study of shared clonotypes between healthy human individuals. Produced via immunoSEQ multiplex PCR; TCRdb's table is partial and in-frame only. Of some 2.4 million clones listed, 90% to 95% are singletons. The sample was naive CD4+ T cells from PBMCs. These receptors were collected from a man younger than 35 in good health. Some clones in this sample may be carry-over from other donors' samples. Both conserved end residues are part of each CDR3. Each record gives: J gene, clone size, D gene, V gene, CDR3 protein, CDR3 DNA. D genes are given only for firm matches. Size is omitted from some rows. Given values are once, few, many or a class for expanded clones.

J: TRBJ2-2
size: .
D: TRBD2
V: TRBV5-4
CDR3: CASSLVREVATGELFF
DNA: TGTGCCAGCAGCTTGGTGCGGGAGGTAGCGACCGGGGAGCTGTTTTTT

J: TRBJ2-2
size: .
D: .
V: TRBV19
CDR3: CASSQAGELFF
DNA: TGTGCCAGTAGTCAGGCCGGGGAGCTGTTTTTT

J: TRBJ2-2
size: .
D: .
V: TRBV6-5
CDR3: CATFDSNTGELFF
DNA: TGTGCCACCTTTGACTCGAACACCGGGGAGCTGTTTTTT

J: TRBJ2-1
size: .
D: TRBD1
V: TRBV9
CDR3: CASSVGQGADEQFF
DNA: TGTGCCAGCAGCGTAGGACAGGGGGCAGATGAGCAGTTCTTC

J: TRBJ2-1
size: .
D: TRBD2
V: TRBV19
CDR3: CASSKWGGRANGEQFF
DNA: TGTGCCAGTAGTAAGTGGGGCGGGAGGGCCAATGGTGAGCAGTTCTTC

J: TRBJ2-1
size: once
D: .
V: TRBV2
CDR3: CASSRTVSEQFF
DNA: TGTGCCAGCAGCCGGACCGTGAGTGAGCAGTTCTTC

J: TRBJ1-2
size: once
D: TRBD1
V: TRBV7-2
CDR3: CASSFRGQEYGYTF
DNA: TGTGCCAGCAGCTTTAGGGGGCAGGAATATGGCTACACCTTC

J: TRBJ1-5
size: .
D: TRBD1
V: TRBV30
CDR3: CAWSVSDRAEQPQHF
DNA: TGTGCCTGGAGTGTATCGGACAGGGCGGAACAGCCCCAGCATTTT

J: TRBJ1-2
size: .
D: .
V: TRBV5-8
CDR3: CASSKTEIPNYGYTF
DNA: TGTGCCAGCAGCAAGACAGAGATCCCTAACTATGGCTACACCTTC

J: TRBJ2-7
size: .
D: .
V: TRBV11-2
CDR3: CASSLPGSYEQYF
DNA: TGTGCCAGCAGCTTACCTGGGTCCTACGAGCAGTACTTC

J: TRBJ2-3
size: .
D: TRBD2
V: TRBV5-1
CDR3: CASSLISSGSPDTQYF
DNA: TGCGCCAGCAGCTTGATCTCTAGCGGGAGCCCTGATACGCAGTATTTT

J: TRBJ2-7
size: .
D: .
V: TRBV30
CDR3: CAWSKAVQGPYEQYF
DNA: TGTGCCTGGAGTAAGGCCGTTCAGGGACCCTACGAGCAGTACTTC

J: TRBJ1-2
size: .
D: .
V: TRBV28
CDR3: CASSLDSNYGYTF
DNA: TGTGCCAGCAGTTTAGACAGCAACTATGGCTACACCTTC

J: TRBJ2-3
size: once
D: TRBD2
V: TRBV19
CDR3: CASSQQRGRARDTQYF
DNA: TGTGCCAGTAGCCAACAACGCGGGAGGGCTCGGGATACGCAGTATTTT

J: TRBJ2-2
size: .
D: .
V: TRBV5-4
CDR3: CASGSKTISGELFF
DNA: TGTGCCAGCGGCTCGAAAACGATTTCCGGGGAGCTGTTTTTT

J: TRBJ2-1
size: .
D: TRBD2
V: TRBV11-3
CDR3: CASSLLAGGRNEQFF
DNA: TGTGCCAGCAGCTTACTAGCGGGAGGGCGAAATGAGCAGTTCTTC

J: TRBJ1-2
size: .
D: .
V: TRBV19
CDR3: CASRTIDGNYGYTF
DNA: TGTGCCAGTAGGACTATAGACGGTAACTATGGCTACACCTTC

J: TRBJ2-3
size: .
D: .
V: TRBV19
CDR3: CASRNTKSTDTQYF
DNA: TGTGCCAGTAGGAACACCAAGAGCACAGATACGCAGTATTTT

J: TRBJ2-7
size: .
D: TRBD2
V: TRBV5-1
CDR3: CASSWSSGDGGYF
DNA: TGCGCCAGCAGCTGGTCTAGCGGGGACGGCGGGTACTTC

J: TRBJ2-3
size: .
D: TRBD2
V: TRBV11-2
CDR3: CASSLRAGVGTDTQYF
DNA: TGTGCCAGCAGCCTCAGGGCGGGAGTAGGCACAGATACGCAGTATTTT

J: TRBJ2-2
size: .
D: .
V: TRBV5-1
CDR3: CASSSRGNTGELFF
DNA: TGCGCCAGCAGCTCCAGGGGGAACACCGGGGAGCTGTTTTTT

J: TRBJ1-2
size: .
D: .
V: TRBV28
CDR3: CASRHPRGRANLNYGYTF
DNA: TGTGCCAGCAGACATCCTCGGGGCAGGGCTAACCTTAACTATGGCTACACCTTC

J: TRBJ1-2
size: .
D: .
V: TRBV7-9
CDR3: CASSLAVGREADGYTF
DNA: TGTGCCAGCAGCTTAGCGGTGGGACGAGAGGCGGATGGCTACACCTTC

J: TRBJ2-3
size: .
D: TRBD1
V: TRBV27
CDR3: CASSLDRATDTQYF
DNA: TGTGCCAGCAGTTTGGACAGGGCGACAGATACGCAGTATTTT

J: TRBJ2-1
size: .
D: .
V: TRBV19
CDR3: CASSIDGRVQNEQFF
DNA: TGTGCCAGTAGTATAGACGGCAGGGTGCAGAATGAGCAGTTCTTC

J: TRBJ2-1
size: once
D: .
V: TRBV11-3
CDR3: CASSSPWGRGANEQFF
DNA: TGTGCCAGCAGCTCCCCCTGGGGGAGGGGGGCCAATGAGCAGTTCTTC

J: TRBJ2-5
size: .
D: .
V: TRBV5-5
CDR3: CASSLGQTHQETQYF
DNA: TGTGCCAGCAGCTTGGGACAGACCCACCAAGAGACCCAGTACTTC

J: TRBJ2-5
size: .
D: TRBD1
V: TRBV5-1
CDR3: CASRWTGELSETQYF
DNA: TGCGCCAGCAGATGGACAGGAGAGCTTAGCGAGACCCAGTACTTC

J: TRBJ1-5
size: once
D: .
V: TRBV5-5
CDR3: CASSRRAGADQPQHF
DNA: TGTGCCAGCAGCCGTAGGGCAGGGGCGGATCAGCCCCAGCATTTT

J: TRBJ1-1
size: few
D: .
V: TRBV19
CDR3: CATSQRNTEAFF
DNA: TGTGCCACGTCACAGAGGAACACTGAAGCTTTCTTT

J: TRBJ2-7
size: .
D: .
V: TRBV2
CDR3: CASSGPEDTYEQYF
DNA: TGTGCCAGCAGTGGCCCAGAGGACACCTACGAGCAGTACTTC

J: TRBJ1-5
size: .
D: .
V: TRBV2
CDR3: CASTMGVYSNQPQHF
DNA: TGTGCCAGCACCATGGGGGTATACAGCAATCAGCCCCAGCATTTT

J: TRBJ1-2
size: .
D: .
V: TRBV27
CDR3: CASSSLGPSYGYTF
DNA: TGTGCCAGCAGTTCCCTCGGGCCAAGCTATGGCTACACCTTC

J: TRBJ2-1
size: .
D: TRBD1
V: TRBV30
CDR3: CAWSGGQGLGSEQFF
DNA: TGTGCCTGGAGTGGTGGACAGGGATTAGGGAGTGAGCAGTTCTTC

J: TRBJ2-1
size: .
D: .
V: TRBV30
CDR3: CAWSGQLEQFF
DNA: TGTGCCTGGAGTGGACAGCTTGAGCAGTTCTTC

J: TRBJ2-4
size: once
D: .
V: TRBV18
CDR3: CASSPIGELAKNIQYF
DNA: TGTGCCAGCTCCCCCATAGGAGAGCTAGCCAAAAACATTCAGTACTTC

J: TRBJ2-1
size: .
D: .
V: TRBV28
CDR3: CASSLDSNNEQFF
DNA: TGTGCCAGCAGTTTGGACAGCAACAATGAGCAGTTCTTC

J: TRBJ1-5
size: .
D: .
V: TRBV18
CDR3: CASSPQGYQPQHF
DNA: TGTGCCAGCTCACCACAGGGATACCAGCCCCAGCATTTT

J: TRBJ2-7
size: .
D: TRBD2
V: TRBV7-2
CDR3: CASSLGRLAGAYEQYF
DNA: TGTGCCAGCAGCTTAGGGAGACTAGCGGGAGCCTACGAGCAGTACTTC

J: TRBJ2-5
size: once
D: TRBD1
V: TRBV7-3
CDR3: CASSQPGTGQETQYF
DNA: TGTGCCAGCAGCCAACCCGGGACAGGCCAGGAGACCCAGTACTTC

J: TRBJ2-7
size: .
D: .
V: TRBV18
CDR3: CASSPQGGIYEQYF
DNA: TGTGCCAGCTCACCACAAGGCGGAATCTACGAGCAGTACTTC